The rows below give T cell receptor beta chains drawn from one sample of a study of beta chain features in type 1 diabetes. TCRdb's copy holds only in-frame clones and misses some; the assay was immunoSEQ multiplex PCR. Of around 170,000 clones listed, around 9.7% were seen once; the top ten hold roughly 0.7%. Sequenced sample: central memory CD4+ T cells from blood. The receptors shown here come from a woman in her 30s with type 1 diabetes. The CDR3 runs from the conserved cysteine through the conserved F or W. Fields, in order: D gene, V gene, clone size, J gene, CDR3 protein, CDR3 DNA. D genes are given only for firm matches. Rows may omit the clone size; those that give it use once, few, many or a size class.

d_gene: TRBD2
v_gene: TRBV29-1
abundance: NA
j_gene: TRBJ2-1
CDR3aa: CSGWTSGGYNEQFF
CDR3nt: TGCAGCGGATGGACTAGCGGGGGCTACAATGAGCAGTTCTTC

d_gene: NA
v_gene: TRBV19
abundance: NA
j_gene: TRBJ2-3
CDR3aa: CASSIGLETDTQYF
CDR3nt: TGTGCCAGTAGTATAGGGTTGGAGACAGATACGCAGTATTTT

d_gene: TRBD1
v_gene: TRBV5-6
abundance: NA
j_gene: TRBJ1-5
CDR3aa: CASSLGQGEAQHF
CDR3nt: TGTGCCAGCAGCTTGGGGCAGGGGGAGGCCCAGCATTTT

d_gene: NA
v_gene: TRBV2
abundance: few
j_gene: TRBJ1-2
CDR3aa: CASSDQGQSGYTF
CDR3nt: TGTGCCAGCAGTGACCAGGGGCAATCTGGCTACACCTTC

d_gene: TRBD1
v_gene: TRBV5-4
abundance: few
j_gene: TRBJ2-5
CDR3aa: CASTGRGGQGFETQYF
CDR3nt: TGTGCCAGCACCGGCCGTGGGGGACAGGGGTTTGAGACCCAGTACTTC

d_gene: TRBD2
v_gene: TRBV6-5
abundance: NA
j_gene: TRBJ2-7
CDR3aa: CASSPGLAGGREQYF
CDR3nt: TGTGCCAGCAGCCCGGGACTAGCGGGAGGGCGGGAGCAGTACTTC

d_gene: TRBD1
v_gene: TRBV9
abundance: few
j_gene: TRBJ1-2
CDR3aa: CASSVEGQGALGGYTF
CDR3nt: TGTGCCAGCAGCGTAGAAGGACAGGGGGCGCTGGGGGGCTACACCTTC

d_gene: TRBD1
v_gene: TRBV25-1
abundance: NA
j_gene: TRBJ1-5
CDR3aa: CASSEGTGSAQPQHF
CDR3nt: TGTGCCAGCAGTGAGGGGACAGGTTCAGCTCAGCCCCAGCATTTT

d_gene: TRBD2
v_gene: TRBV5-1
abundance: few
j_gene: TRBJ2-7
CDR3aa: CASSLVTSGNFEQYF
CDR3nt: TGCGCCAGCAGCTTGGTTACTAGCGGGAACTTCGAGCAGTACTTC

d_gene: NA
v_gene: TRBV7-3
abundance: few
j_gene: TRBJ2-2
CDR3aa: CASSLGGGGELFF
CDR3nt: TGTGCCAGCAGCTTAGGTGGCGGCGGGGAGCTGTTTTTT

d_gene: NA
v_gene: TRBV14
abundance: few
j_gene: TRBJ1-3
CDR3aa: CASSHWTEYSGNTIYF
CDR3nt: TGTGCCAGCAGCCATTGGACAGAGTACTCTGGAAACACCATATATTTT

d_gene: TRBD2
v_gene: TRBV4-2
abundance: NA
j_gene: TRBJ2-1
CDR3aa: CASSQDPSRLAKQFF
CDR3nt: TGTGCCAGCAGCCAAGATCCAAGTAGACTAGCAAAGCAGTTCTTC

d_gene: NA
v_gene: TRBV6-6
abundance: NA
j_gene: TRBJ1-1
CDR3aa: CASSRTVGNTEAFF
CDR3nt: TGTGCCAGCAGTCGGACAGTGGGGAACACTGAAGCTTTCTTT

d_gene: TRBD2
v_gene: TRBV7-2
abundance: few
j_gene: TRBJ2-7
CDR3aa: CASSLLAGVGEQYF
CDR3nt: TGTGCCAGCAGCTTACTAGCGGGAGTGGGGGAGCAGTACTTC

d_gene: TRBD1
v_gene: TRBV7-3
abundance: few
j_gene: TRBJ2-1
CDR3aa: CASSFGRGPYNEQFF
CDR3nt: TGTGCCAGCAGCTTCGGCAGGGGGCCCTACAATGAGCAGTTCTTC

d_gene: NA
v_gene: TRBV28
abundance: NA
j_gene: TRBJ2-1
CDR3aa: CATLIRGAYNEQFF
CDR3nt: TGTGCCACCCTAATCAGGGGTGCCTACAATGAGCAGTTCTTC

d_gene: NA
v_gene: TRBV6-6
abundance: few
j_gene: TRBJ1-5
CDR3aa: CASSLETGLGQPQHF
CDR3nt: TGTGCCAGCAGCTTAGAAACAGGGTTGGGTCAGCCCCAGCATTTT

d_gene: NA
v_gene: TRBV10-3
abundance: NA
j_gene: TRBJ2-5
CDR3aa: CAISESSRGKGSVYF
CDR3nt: TGTGCCATCAGTGAATCATCACGAGGAAAGGGGTCGGTGTACTTC

d_gene: TRBD2
v_gene: TRBV29-1
abundance: NA
j_gene: TRBJ2-1
CDR3aa: CSVGSGGSYNEQFF
CDR3nt: TGCAGCGTGGGGTCGGGGGGCTCCTACAATGAGCAGTTCTTC

d_gene: TRBD2
v_gene: TRBV11-2
abundance: few
j_gene: TRBJ2-2
CDR3aa: CASSFSGSFTGELFF
CDR3nt: TGTGCCAGCAGCTTCAGCGGGAGTTTCACCGGGGAGCTGTTTTTT

d_gene: NA
v_gene: TRBV5-1
abundance: NA
j_gene: TRBJ2-7
CDR3aa: CASSLDGDWRYEQYF
CDR3nt: TGCGCCAGCAGCTTGGATGGGGACTGGAGATACGAGCAGTACTTC

d_gene: NA
v_gene: TRBV30
abundance: NA
j_gene: TRBJ1-5
CDR3aa: CAWSVLSRGNQPQHF
CDR3nt: TGTGCCTGGAGTGTATTATCTCGAGGTAACCAGCCCCAGCATTTT

d_gene: NA
v_gene: TRBV6-1
abundance: NA
j_gene: TRBJ2-7
CDR3aa: CASSQGISYEQYF
CDR3nt: TGTGCCAGCAGTCAGGGGATCTCCTACGAGCAGTACTTC

d_gene: NA
v_gene: TRBV11-2
abundance: NA
j_gene: TRBJ2-7
CDR3aa: CASSLQGIGGEQYF
CDR3nt: TGTGCCAGCAGCTTACAGGGGATCGGAGGCGAGCAGTACTTC

d_gene: NA
v_gene: TRBV7-2
abundance: few
j_gene: TRBJ2-1
CDR3aa: CASSSIAEEQFF
CDR3nt: TGTGCCAGCAGCTCCATAGCGGAGGAGCAGTTCTTC

d_gene: NA
v_gene: TRBV7-2
abundance: NA
j_gene: TRBJ1-2
CDR3aa: CASSLEGVGPYGYTF
CDR3nt: TGTGCCAGCAGCTTAGAAGGGGTTGGGCCCTATGGCTACACCTTC

d_gene: NA
v_gene: TRBV4-1
abundance: NA
j_gene: TRBJ2-3
CDR3aa: CASRPPGGTDTQYF
CDR3nt: TGCGCCAGCCGCCCCCCCGGGGGCACAGATACGCAGTATTTT

d_gene: TRBD1
v_gene: TRBV2
abundance: NA
j_gene: TRBJ1-1
CDR3aa: CASSDPGGTEAFF
CDR3nt: TGTGCCAGCAGTGACCCAGGGGGAACTGAAGCTTTCTTT

d_gene: TRBD2
v_gene: TRBV30
abundance: few
j_gene: TRBJ2-3
CDR3aa: CAWGTSGMDTQYF
CDR3nt: TGTGCCTGGGGGACTAGCGGGATGGATACGCAGTATTTT

d_gene: NA
v_gene: TRBV7-9
abundance: few
j_gene: TRBJ2-3
CDR3aa: CASSFGRLASTDTQYF
CDR3nt: TGTGCCAGCAGCTTCGGCCGACTGGCCTCCACAGATACGCAGTATTTT

d_gene: TRBD2
v_gene: TRBV7-2
abundance: few
j_gene: TRBJ2-7
CDR3aa: CASSLTLTSGDSYEQYF
CDR3nt: TGTGCCAGCAGCTTAACTTTGACTAGCGGGGACTCCTACGAGCAGTACTTC

d_gene: TRBD1
v_gene: TRBV18
abundance: few
j_gene: TRBJ2-5
CDR3aa: CASSPGTGETQYF
CDR3nt: TGTGCCAGCTCACCTGGGACAGGGGAGACCCAGTACTTC